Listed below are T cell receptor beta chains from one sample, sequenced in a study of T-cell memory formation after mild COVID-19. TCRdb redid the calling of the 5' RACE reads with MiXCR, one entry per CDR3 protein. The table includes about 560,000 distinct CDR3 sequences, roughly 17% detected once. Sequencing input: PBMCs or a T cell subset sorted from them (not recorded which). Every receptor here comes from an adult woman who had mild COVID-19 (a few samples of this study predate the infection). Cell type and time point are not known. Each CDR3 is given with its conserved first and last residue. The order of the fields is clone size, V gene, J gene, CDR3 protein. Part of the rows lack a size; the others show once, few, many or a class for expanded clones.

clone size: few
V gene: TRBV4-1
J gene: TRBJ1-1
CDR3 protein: CASSSRSLGTEAFF

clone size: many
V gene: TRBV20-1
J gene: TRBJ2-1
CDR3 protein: CSALGTSGRIVYNEQFF

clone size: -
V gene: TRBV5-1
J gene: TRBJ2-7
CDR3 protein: CASSLAYGQGAGEQYF

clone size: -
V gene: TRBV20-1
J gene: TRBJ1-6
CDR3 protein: CSARVSYRVNSPLHF

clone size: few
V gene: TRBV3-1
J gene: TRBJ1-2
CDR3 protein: CASSPRRLTNYGYTF

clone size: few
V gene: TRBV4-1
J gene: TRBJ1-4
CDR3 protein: CASSQGVGTTNEKLFF

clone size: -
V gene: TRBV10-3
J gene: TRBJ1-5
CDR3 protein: CAISEKWAGTDYSNQPQHF

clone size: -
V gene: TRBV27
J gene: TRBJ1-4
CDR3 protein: CASSLGGKLFF

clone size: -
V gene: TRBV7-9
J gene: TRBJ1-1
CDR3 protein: CASSFALMGNTEAFF

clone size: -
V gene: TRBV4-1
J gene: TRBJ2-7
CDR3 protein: CASSQRTGVLPSYEQYF